This T cell receptor beta chain was found in a study of T cells after posttransplantation cyclophosphamide. Overall study findings and caveats: Donor CD8+ memory clones often dominated recipient blood repertoires at later times. Tissue-infiltrating T cells from skin or gut overlapped little with blood T cells.

V lost 0 bases and J lost 7, with 13 bases in between. CDR1 is SGHRS, CDR2 YFSETQ, per germline. This CDR3 has 15 residues. A word on this clone: As yet, its antigen is unknown.

The table came from immunoSEQ multiplex PCR; TCRdb's copy has only in-frame clones and leaves some out. The profile shows tens of thousands of clones, around 95% of them singletons. Specimen: PBMCs. This TCR derives from a woman aged 30 to 39 in good health and a related stem cell transplant donor. The gene calls are TRBV5-1 and TRBJ2-2, with D uncertain. CDR3: CASSLVMRRDGELFF. CDR3 DNA: TGCGCCAGCAGCTTGGTAATGCGACGCGACGGGGAGCTGTTTTTT.